This is a list of T cell receptor beta chains from one sample in a study of T cells in Graves' hyperthyroidism and ophthalmopathy. TCRdb itself ran the multiplex PCR reads through MiXCR, one entry per CDR3 protein. The sample has roughly 380,000 distinct CDR3 sequences, more than 11% seen once. Source material: blood. The receptors come from a woman aged 60 to 75 with Graves' hyperthyroidism. The CDR3 runs from the conserved cysteine through the conserved F or W. A D gene is named only where the DNA matches it firmly.

TRBJ2-7 TRBV29-1 NA CSVPKDSRTYEQYF
TRBJ2-1 TRBV5-1 NA CASSTAGSSYNEQFF
TRBJ2-7 TRBV12-5 NA CASGLSQYEQYF
TRBJ2-4 TRBV7-9 NA CASSGTSPLAKNIQYF
TRBJ2-1 TRBV11-2 TRBD1 CASSATGSDEQFF
TRBJ1-1 TRBV9 NA CASSVEGRLNTEAFF
TRBJ2-7 TRBV6-6 TRBD2 CASSYSRDYPYEQYF
TRBJ1-1 TRBV20-1 TRBD1 CSAIVGGNTEAFF
TRBJ1-5 TRBV6-1 NA CASSTGLSQPQHF
TRBJ2-2 TRBV7-9 NA CASSLAPGNTGELFF
TRBJ1-5 TRBV16 NA CASSPLPGTTGPQHF
TRBJ2-1 TRBV7-2 TRBD2 CASSTRLAGWKQFF
TRBJ1-4 TRBV12-3/TRBV12-4 NA CASSLQGEKLFF
TRBJ2-1 TRBV7-8 NA CASSLGRALSGEQFF